Shown below are 14 T cell receptor beta chains from a single sample sequenced in a study of blood T cell repertoires in COVID-19. Repertoires were generated with immunoSEQ multiplex PCR, while TCRdb's copy carries only in-frame clones and drops some. The sample lists under 200,000 clones, about 89% occurring once. The sample comprised PBMCs or T cells enriched from blood (not recorded which). Every receptor here comes from a woman between 18 and 29 years old who had recovered from COVID-19.

A single count supports this clone. The V gene is TRBV2, the J gene TRBJ1-1, with D possibly matching TRBD1 (6 bases). Germline lookup yields CDR1 SNHLY and CDR2 FYNNEI. This CDR3 spans 13 amino acids. V was trimmed by 8 bases and J by 1 base, leaving 11 bases between them. The CDR3 loop is CASGPDRNTEAFF. Written as DNA, the CDR3 is TGTGCCAGCGGACCGGACAGGAACACTGAAGCTTTCTTT.

The chain recombines TRBV29-1 with TRBJ1-1; D gene uncertain. V lost 4 bases and J lost 1, with 19 bases in between. Per germline, CDR1 SQVTM and CDR2 ANQGSEA. The CDR3 runs 16 residues. The CDR3 sequence is CSVGYLGRRRNTEAFF. Written as DNA, the CDR3 is TGCAGCGTTGGATATCTGGGGAGACGAAGGAACACTGAAGCTTTCTTT.

The chain employs TRBV9 and TRBJ2-3; 10 bases align to TRBD2. This CDR3 is built from 17 residues. Per germline, CDR1 SGDLS and CDR2 YYNGEE. Trimming at V came to 1 base and at J to 1 base, leaving 6 bases not matched to a gene. The DNA for the CDR3 is TGTGCCAGCAGCGTAATCGCCGGGACTAGCGGCACAGATACGCAGTATTTT. Protein sequence: CASSVIAGTSGTDTQYF.

J is TRBJ1-2 and V is TRBV5-1; D not resolved. Germline values: CDR1 SGHRS, CDR2 YFSETQ. Trimming shortened V by 1 base and J by 6 bases, and 16 bases separated the two germline ends. The CDR3 has 15 residues. The CDR3 DNA reads TGCGCCAGCAGCTTGACTATCCCGAACGTAAATGGCTACACCTTC. Translated, it gives CASSLTIPNVNGYTF. Full variable domain (remainder filled in from reference TRBV5-1 and TRBJ1-2): KAGVTQTPRYLIKTRGQQVTLSCSPISGHRSVSWYQQTPGQGLQFLFEYFSETQRNKGNFPGRFSGRQFSNSRSEMNVSTLELGDSALYLCASSLTIPNVNGYTFGSGTRLTVV.

V gene TRBV7-2 combines with J gene TRBJ2-3, with a possible D match to TRBD2 (5 bases). Germline V CDR1 and CDR2: SGHTA, FQGNSA. CDR3 size: 18 residues. V lost 2 bases to trimming and J lost 2 bases, with 20 bases between them. CDR3 DNA: TGTGCCAGCAGCTTAAGGGAAGGTGTCTGGAGGTCCACAGATACGCAGTATTTT. Translation gives CASSLREGVWRSTDTQYF.

This chain uses TRBV3-1 (or the pseudogene TRBV3-2) with TRBJ2-3; 8 nucleotides match TRBD2. J was trimmed by 4 bases and V by 3 bases; bases with no gene match: 9. CDR1 is LGHDT, CDR2 YNNKEL, per germline (reference sequence). The CDR3 contains 16 residues. Here the CDR3 reads CASSHVPGLGSDTQYF. In nucleotides, the CDR3 is TGTGCCAGCAGCCACGTGCCGGGACTAGGGTCAGATACGCAGTATTTT.

The chain joins TRBV5-1 to TRBJ1-5; possibly TRBD1 for D (6 bases). The V gene lost 1 base and the J gene lost 6 bases, with 17 bases spanning the gap. Germline values: CDR1 SGHRS, CDR2 YFSETQ. The CDR3 has 16 residues. CDR3 loop: CASSLLPGVSGQPQHF. CDR3 DNA sequence: TGCGCCAGCAGCTTGTTGCCAGGGGTATCGGGTCAGCCCCAGCATTTT.

This rearrangement joins TRBV9 to TRBJ2-7; possibly TRBD1 for D (5 bases). This CDR3 is 14 amino acids long. The V gene lost 1 base and the J gene lost 4 bases, with 12 bases spanning the gap. Germline CDR1 and CDR2: SGDLS and YYNGEE. DNA for the CDR3: TGTGCCAGCAGCGTAATAGGGGTCGATTACGAGCAGTACTTC. Its protein product is CASSVIGVDYEQYF.

In its sample, this clone was seen once. The chain is built from TRBV3-1 (or the pseudogene TRBV3-2) and TRBJ1-4; D is unclear. CDR3 length: 15 residues. Germline lookup yields CDR1 LGHDT and CDR2 YNNKEL (reference sequence). Trimming shortened V by 0 bases and J by 8 bases, and 13 bases separated the two germline ends. CDR3 nucleotide sequence: TGTGCCAGCAGCCAAGATAGGCCCCCTAGGGAAAAACTGTTTTTT. This encodes CASSQDRPPREKLFF.

This chain connects TRBV2 to TRBJ2-5; 9 nucleotides match TRBD2. Germline V gene lookup returns CDR1 SNHLY and CDR2 FYNNEI. With 5 bases clipped from V and 7 bases from J, the junction kept 2 bases outside the gene matches. This CDR3 spans 12 amino acids. DNA for the CDR3: TGTGCCAGCAGTAAACTAGCGGGGACCCAGTACTTC. This codes for CASSKLAGTQYF.

The chain links TRBV2 to TRBJ2-7; unclear D gene. Trimming shortened V by 6 bases and J by 5 bases, and 20 bases separated the two germline ends. Germline loops: CDR1 SNHLY, CDR2 FYNNEI. This CDR3 contains 15 residues. The CDR3 DNA sequence: TGTGCCAGCAGCCCCAACTATGTCCCGGTGCACGAGCAGTACTTC. It yields the protein CASSPNYVPVHEQYF.

The CDR3 bases are TGCGCCAGCAGCATCGGACAGGCCCAATACGAGCAGTACTTC. Protein: CASSIGQAQYEQYF. The V and J genes are TRBV5-1 and TRBJ2-7, with 7 bases fitting TRBD1. The CDR3 covers 14 residues. The J segment lost 4 bases and the V segment lost 4 bases, leaving 8 bases of the junction unmatched. Germline CDR1 is SGHRS and CDR2 is YFSETQ.

This sequence joins TRBV9 and TRBJ2-5; D is uncertain. Germline lookup yields CDR1 SGDLS and CDR2 YYNGEE. The germline V and J ends were trimmed by 0 bases and 2 bases, with 8 bases remaining between them. The CDR3 totals 14 residues. The CDR3 sequence: CASSVAPTQETQYF. The CDR3 region has the DNA TGTGCCAGCAGCGTAGCCCCCACACAAGAGACCCAGTACTTC. Combining the CDR3 with reference TRBV9 and TRBJ2-5 gives the whole variable domain DSGVTQTPKHLITATGQRVTLRCSPRSGDLSVYWYQQSLDQGLQFLIQYYNGEERAKGNILERFSAQQFPDLHSELNLSSLELGDSALYFCASSVAPTQETQYFGPGTRLLVL.

This rearrangement joins TRBV5-1 to TRBJ1-1; no clear D. CDR1 is SGHRS and CDR2 is YFSETQ in the germline V gene. With 4 bases removed from V and 2 bases from J, the gap between germline ends came to 12 bases. This CDR3 is built from 14 residues. The CDR3 nucleotides read TGCGCCAGCAGCAAAACAACAGCTAACACTGAAGCTTTCTTT. This sequence encodes CASSKTTANTEAFF.